The rows below give T cell receptor beta chains drawn from one sample of a study of radiation and T cells in renal cell carcinoma. This table comes from immunoSEQ multiplex PCR, and its TCRdb copy is limited to in-frame clones, with some not included. In the table there are more than 150,000 clones, about 91% of which are singletons. This specimen consisted of blood, obtained from a patient whose treatment included radiotherapy and nephrectomy. The source is a woman between 45 and 65 years old with renal cell carcinoma. Each CDR3 is given with its conserved first and last residue. A D gene is named only where the DNA matches it firmly. Clone size, where shown, is once, few, many, or a class for clones that have expanded.

clone_size	j_call	d_call	v_call	cdr3_nt	cdr3_aa
NA	TRBJ2-5	NA	TRBV9	TGTGCCAGCAGCGTAAGGGGGGCCCAAGAGACCCAGTACTTC	CASSVRGAQETQYF
NA	TRBJ2-3	NA	TRBV15	TGTGCCACCAGCAGAGATCCCACTAGCACAGATACGCAGTATTTT	CATSRDPTSTDTQYF
NA	TRBJ2-3	NA	TRBV19	TGTGCCAGTGCGGACGGACGTACGCAGTATTTT	CASADGRTQYF
few	TRBJ1-3	TRBD1	TRBV7-9	TGTGCCAGCAGCCCTAAGGACAGGGGCTCTGGAAACACCATATATTTT	CASSPKDRGSGNTIYF
NA	TRBJ2-2	NA	TRBV4-1	TGCGCCAGCAGCCAAGAGGGAGGCACCGGGGAGCTGTTTTTT	CASSQEGGTGELFF
NA	TRBJ1-1	NA	TRBV11-3	TGTGCCAGCAGCCTACGGGACGGCACTGAAGCTTTCTTT	CASSLRDGTEAFF
few	TRBJ1-1	NA	TRBV6-1	TGTGCCAGCAGTCAGGGCTACGAAGCTTTCTTT	CASSQGYEAFF
NA	TRBJ1-6	NA	TRBV5-6	TGTGCCAGCACAACAGGGACCTATAATTCACCCCTCCACTTT	CASTTGTYNSPLHF
NA	TRBJ2-2	NA	TRBV5-1	TGCGCCAGCAGCTGGTATCAAGCGAACACCGGGGAGCTGTTTTTT	CASSWYQANTGELFF
NA	TRBJ2-3	TRBD2	TRBV19	TGTGCCAGTAGTACCGATCGGGGGAGACTAGCGAGCACAGATACGCAGTATTTT	CASSTDRGRLASTDTQYF
NA	TRBJ2-3	NA	TRBV7-9	TGTGCCAGCAGCCTAACTAGTAGCACAGATACGCAGTATTTT	CASSLTSSTDTQYF
NA	TRBJ2-2	NA	TRBV6-6	TGTGCCAGCAGACATTTCGGGGGTAACCACACCGGGGAGCTGTTTTTT	CASRHFGGNHTGELFF
NA	TRBJ2-1	NA	TRBV2	TGTGCCAGCAAGAGTGTCAGCTCCTACAATGAGCAGTTCTTC	CASKSVSSYNEQFF
NA	TRBJ2-1	TRBD2	TRBV5-1	TGCGCCAGCAGCTTGACTAGCGGGGGGCCTATGAATGAGCAGTTCTTC	CASSLTSGGPMNEQFF
NA	TRBJ1-2	NA	TRBV7-9	TGTGCCAGCTTTGGGACTGACAACTATGGCTACACCTTC	CASFGTDNYGYTF
NA	TRBJ1-2	TRBD1	TRBV5-5	TGTGCCAGCAGCTTGGAGGGACAGGGGCGCTACACCTTC	CASSLEGQGRYTF
NA	TRBJ1-2	TRBD1	TRBV7-9	TGTGCCAGCAGCTCATATTTGACAGAGGGGGCGGCTGGCTACACCTTC	CASSSYLTEGAAGYTF
NA	TRBJ2-3	NA	TRBV5-1	TGCGCCAGCAGCTTGGTCGGCAGTCCGCAGTATTTT	CASSLVGSPQYF
NA	TRBJ1-5	NA	TRBV6-1	TGTGCCAGCACTAAGGGATTTCGTCAGCCCCAGCATTTT	CASTKGFRQPQHF
NA	TRBJ2-3	TRBD2	TRBV19	TGTGCCAGTAGTATGACTAGCGGGTCAGATACGCAGTATTTT	CASSMTSGSDTQYF
NA	TRBJ2-1	NA	TRBV7-3	TGTGCCAGCAGCTTATCGGGTATGGGGAATGAGCAGTTCTTC	CASSLSGMGNEQFF
few	TRBJ1-2	TRBD1	TRBV6-1	TGTGCCAGCAGAGGGACAGGGACCTATGGCTACACCTTC	CASRGTGTYGYTF
NA	TRBJ2-5	TRBD1	TRBV28	TGTGCCAGCAGTCCGGGACAGGGGCGTCAGTACCAAGAGACCCAGTACTTC	CASSPGQGRQYQETQYF
NA	TRBJ2-2	NA	TRBV7-3	TGTGCCAGCAGCTCCTCCGCCGCGAACACCGGGGAGCTGTTTTTT	CASSSSAANTGELFF
NA	TRBJ2-1	TRBD2	TRBV7-7	TGTGCTAGCAGCCGGACTAGCGGGGCCTATAATGAGCAGTTCTTC	CASSRTSGAYNEQFF
once	TRBJ2-7	NA	TRBV5-4	TGTGCCAGCAGTTTACAGGGTTTCTGGGACGAGCAGTACTTC	CASSLQGFWDEQYF
NA	TRBJ1-6	NA	TRBV2	TGTGCCAGCAAGGGTATATTTGATAATTCACCCCTCCACTTT	CASKGIFDNSPLHF
NA	TRBJ1-1	NA	TRBV10-3	TGTGCCATCGCCCCCGTCTCGAACACTGAAGCTTTCTTT	CAIAPVSNTEAFF
once	TRBJ2-1	NA	TRBV6-1	TGTGCCAGCAGTGAGAACAATGAGCAGTTCTTC	CASSENNEQFF
NA	TRBJ2-7	NA	TRBV11-1	TGTGCCAGCAGCTTTGGAGGGACCTACGAGCAGTACTTC	CASSFGGTYEQYF
NA	TRBJ1-4	TRBD1	TRBV7-9	TGTGCCAGCAGCCCTCCCCGACAGGGGGCGGGAGAAAAACTGTTTTTT	CASSPPRQGAGEKLFF
few	TRBJ1-1	TRBD1	TRBV5-1	TGCGCCAGCAGCATCGACAGGGGAATGAACACTGAAGCTTTCTTT	CASSIDRGMNTEAFF
NA	TRBJ2-2	NA	TRBV19	TGTGCCAGCAGGGGGGCCGGGACCGGGGAGCTGTTTTTT	CASRGAGTGELFF
few	TRBJ1-1	NA	TRBV18	TGTGCCAGCTCAGCGGGGCTTGAAGCTTTCTTT	CASSAGLEAFF
NA	TRBJ2-7	NA	TRBV30	TGTGCCTGGAGTGTAGGGGGTTCCGCCTACGAGCAGTACTTC	CAWSVGGSAYEQYF
NA	TRBJ2-2	NA	TRBV18	TGTGCCAGCTCACCAGGGTTCGGGCCGAACACCGGGGAGCTGTTTTTT	CASSPGFGPNTGELFF
NA	TRBJ2-1	NA	TRBV7-2	TGTGCCAGCAGCTTAGGACACCTAGATGAGCAGTTCTTC	CASSLGHLDEQFF
NA	TRBJ2-7	NA	TRBV9	TGTGCCAGCAGCCCCCAGGGCGGCCAAGGCCCCCACGAGCAGTACTTC	CASSPQGGQGPHEQYF
NA	TRBJ2-1	TRBD2	TRBV5-8	TGTGCCAGCAGCCTGAGGGTTAGCGGGGGGGCCGCTGAGCAGTTCTTC	CASSLRVSGGAAEQFF
few	TRBJ1-1	NA	TRBV6-1	TGTGCCAGCAAAACGGGGTCTGAAGCTTTCTTT	CASKTGSEAFF
few	TRBJ1-1	NA	TRBV6-1	TGTGCCAGCAGGTTCGGGACCCCACGAGCTGAAGCTTTCTTT	CASRFGTPRAEAFF
NA	TRBJ1-2	NA	TRBV7-2	TGTGCCAGCAGCTTAGAAGTCAGTTGGATGAATGGCTACACCTTC	CASSLEVSWMNGYTF
few	TRBJ1-6	TRBD1	TRBV7-9	TGTGCCAGCAGCCGCCGACAGGGTGTGGATTCACCCCTCCACTTT	CASSRRQGVDSPLHF
NA	TRBJ1-6	NA	TRBV4-3	TGCGCCAGCAGCGTCGGGACGTTGGGGAATTCACCCCTCCACTTT	CASSVGTLGNSPLHF
NA	TRBJ1-2	NA	TRBV28	TGTGCCAGCAGTTTCGGGGGCTATGGCTACACCTTC	CASSFGGYGYTF
NA	TRBJ2-5	NA	TRBV7-9	TGTGCCAGCAGCCCCGAGAGGCCAGAGACCCAGTACTTC	CASSPERPETQYF
NA	TRBJ1-1	TRBD1	TRBV6-5	TGTGCCGGCAGTTACTTGGGACAGAGGAACACTGAAGCTTTCTTT	CAGSYLGQRNTEAFF
NA	TRBJ1-2	NA	TRBV30	TGTGCCTGGAGTGGACCTCGTCTGGGCGGAAACGGGGCGGTTGGGTATTACGGCTACACCTTC	CAWSGPRLGGNGAVGYYGYTF
NA	TRBJ1-2	NA	TRBV29-1	TGCAGCGTTGAAGTCGTTCAGGATGGCTACACCTTC	CSVEVVQDGYTF
NA	TRBJ1-2	NA	TRBV7-2	TGTGCCAGCAGCCGTGACAGCTATGGCTACACCTTC	CASSRDSYGYTF
NA	TRBJ2-1	NA	TRBV6-5	TGTGCCAGCAGCAATGGGGGTGAGCAGTTCTTC	CASSNGGEQFF
NA	TRBJ1-2	TRBD1	TRBV7-9	TGTGCCAGCAGCTTAGGAGGGGGCGGCTATGGCTACACCTTC	CASSLGGGGYGYTF
NA	TRBJ1-6	TRBD1	TRBV19	TGTGCCAGTAGTCCGCACCAAAGACAGGGGGCACGGGATTCACCCCTCCACTTT	CASSPHQRQGARDSPLHF
NA	TRBJ1-1	NA	TRBV6-5	TGTGCCAGCAGTTACGGACAGATGAACACTGAAGCTTTCTTT	CASSYGQMNTEAFF